The 32 T cell receptor beta chains presented below share a single source sample, sequenced in a study of blood T cell repertoires in COVID-19. Some clones are missing from TCRdb's copy, which holds only in-frame ones; the method was immunoSEQ multiplex PCR. This table holds approximately 110,000 clones, roughly 84% found once. Material for sequencing was peripheral blood. These receptors all come from a man aged 35 to 55 with acute or convalescent COVID-19.

The chain is built from TRBV3-1 (or the pseudogene TRBV3-2) and TRBJ2-5, with D possibly being TRBD2 (5 bases). V was pared by 2 bases and J by 5 bases, with 6 bases between. Germline V gene sequence: CDR1 LGHDT, CDR2 YNNKEL (reference sequence). The CDR3 spans 12 residues. CDR3 loop: CASSQTRETQYF. Here the CDR3 DNA reads TGTGCCAGCAGCCAAACTAGGGAGACCCAGTACTTC.

This sequence joins TRBV5-4 and TRBJ2-1, with 12 bases fitting TRBD2. CDR3 length: 16 residues. CDR1 SGHNT and CDR2 YYREEE come from the germline V gene (reference sequence). V dropped 4 bases and J dropped 7; count of bases not matched to a gene: 9. The CDR3 spells CASSSLAGGLINEQFF. The CDR3 nucleotides are TGTGCCAGCAGCAGCCTAGCGGGGGGGTTGATTAATGAGCAGTTCTTC.

This clone showed up just once. J is TRBJ2-1 and V is TRBV11-2, with 7 bases matching TRBD2. This CDR3 has 13 residues. V shed 5 bases and J 5 bases; nucleotides not matched to a gene: 3. The germline gives CDR1 SGHAT, CDR2 FQNNGV. CDR3 in amino acids: CASSPGLDNEQFF. DNA of the CDR3: TGTGCCAGCAGCCCTGGACTAGACAATGAGCAGTTCTTC.

The chain has TRBV4-3 and TRBJ2-7, with D perhaps TRBD1 (6 bases). The V gene's germline CDR1 is LGHNA and CDR2 YSLEER. This CDR3 has 13 residues. V was pared by 1 base and J by 4 bases, with 8 bases between. Written as DNA, the CDR3 is TGCGCCAGCAGCCAAGCCAGGGGTTACGAGCAGTACTTC. As protein: CASSQARGYEQYF.

The genes are TRBV6-2 or TRBV6-3 and TRBJ2-7; no clear D. CDR1 and CDR2 (germline): MNHEY, SVGEGT. V lost 3 bases and J lost 2, with 11 bases in between. The CDR3 spans 14 residues. The CDR3 nucleotides read TGTGCCAGCAGTTATAACCGAGGCCCCTACGAGCAGTACTTC. Its translation: CASSYNRGPYEQYF.

The chain joins TRBV10-3 to TRBJ2-7; D call uncertain. Germline V lookup: CDR1 ENHRY, CDR2 SYGVKD. The CDR3 consists of 13 residues. With 10 bases removed from V and 3 bases from J, the gap between germline ends came to 16 bases. CDR3 DNA: TGTGCCACCCTTGGTAACAAAGACTACGAGCAGTACTTC. This encodes CATLGNKDYEQYF.

This chain connects TRBV10-3 to TRBJ2-2; 11 bases match TRBD1. The V gene end was trimmed by 8 bases and the J gene end by 5 bases; junction bases not matched to a gene: 7. In germline, CDR1 is ENHRY, CDR2 SYGVKD. This CDR3 comprises 15 residues. CDR3 DNA: TGTGCCATCTGCGAGGGACAGGGGGGGACCGGGGAGCTGTTTTTT. Protein sequence: CAICEGQGGTGELFF.

The J gene is TRBJ2-7, the V gene TRBV28, with TRBD1 identical over 9 bases. The CDR3 has 17 residues. Germline loops: CDR1 MDHEN, CDR2 SYDVKM. Trimming took 5 bases from V and 2 from J; bases not matched to a gene: 13. CDR3 DNA sequence: TGTGCCAGCAGTCCCAGACCCGGAAGACAGGGGGCCTACGAGCAGTACTTC. It translates to CASSPRPGRQGAYEQYF.

This clone was counted only a few times. The chain carries TRBV9 and TRBJ2-7; 8 bases align to TRBD2. The CDR3 consists of 15 residues. Trimming removed 0 bases from V and 3 bases from J; junction bases left unmatched: 5. CDR1 is SGDLS, CDR2 YYNGEE, per germline. The CDR3 sequence is CASSVGPSGYYEQYF. The CDR3 DNA reads as TGTGCCAGCAGCGTAGGTCCTAGCGGGTACTACGAGCAGTACTTC.

The V call is TRBV29-1, the J call TRBJ2-1; 7 bases fit TRBD2. The CDR3 runs to 14 residues. V was clipped by 4 bases and J by 4 bases; unmatched bases: 7. Germline V lookup: CDR1 SQVTM, CDR2 ANQGSEA. The CDR3 loop reads CSVGLAEIYNEQFF. As DNA, the CDR3 is TGCAGCGTTGGCCTAGCGGAGATTTACAATGAGCAGTTCTTC.

The CDR3 loop reads CASSFGDTEQYF. The CDR3 region has the DNA TGTGCCAGCAGCTTCGGGGACACCGAGCAGTACTTC. This rearrangement joins TRBV11-3 to TRBJ2-7; a possible D gene is TRBD1 (6 bases). CDR1 SGHNT and CDR2 YENEEA come from the germline V gene. The CDR3 runs 12 residues. V was pared by 3 bases and J by 6 bases, with 9 bases between.

The count of this clone is one. This CDR3 is CASGLGYEQYF. CDR3 DNA: TGTGCGTCAGGGCTGGGCTACGAGCAGTACTTC. V is TRBV2 and J is TRBJ2-7; D possibly corresponds to TRBD1 (5 bases). The CDR3 is made up of 11 amino acids. Germline CDR1 reads SNHLY; CDR2 reads FYNNEI.

This clone turned up a few times. This rearrangement joins TRBV4-3 to TRBJ1-2; possibly TRBD1 for D (6 bases). This CDR3 comprises 13 residues. V lost 0 bases and J lost 8, with 10 bases in between. CDR1 and CDR2 from the germline V gene are LGHNA and YSLEER. CDR3 residues: CASSQEQGRGYTF. In DNA, the CDR3 is TGCGCCAGCAGCCAAGAACAGGGACGAGGCTACACCTTC.

V gene TRBV20-1 combines with J gene TRBJ2-3, with D unclear. CDR1 and CDR2 (germline): DFQATT, SNEGSKA (reference sequence). The CDR3 loop spans 10 amino acids. V was trimmed by 6 bases and J by 2 bases, leaving 3 bases between them. The CDR3 DNA reads TGCAGTGCCAACACAGATACGCAGTATTTT. Protein product: CSANTDTQYF.

The V gene is TRBV28, the J gene TRBJ1-1, with D possibly being TRBD1 (5 bases). The V end lost 4 bases, the J end lost 0 bases, and 18 bases lay between the germline ends. The CDR3 is made up of 17 amino acids. The germline CDR1 and CDR2 sequences are MDHEN and SYDVKM. CDR3 residues: CASSSPEGPIMNTEAFF. The CDR3 DNA reads as TGTGCCAGCAGTTCCCCGGAGGGGCCAATCATGAACACTGAAGCTTTCTTT.

The chain links TRBV9 to TRBJ2-2, with 11 bases lining up with TRBD2. Germline assignment: CDR1 SGDLS and CDR2 YYNGEE. This CDR3 has 15 amino acids. Losses at the gene ends were 4 bases for V and 6 bases for J; bases not matched to a gene: 5. CDR3 DNA: TGTGCCAGCAGCCCGACTAGCGGGGCAGCCGGGGAGCTGTTTTTT. This translates into CASSPTSGAAGELFF.

The genes are TRBV4-3 and TRBJ1-2; no clear D gene. The CDR3 is made up of 14 amino acids. V lost 1 base and J 2 bases, leaving 8 bases between the germline ends. CDR1 is LGHNA and CDR2 is YSLEER in the germline V gene. The CDR3: CASSQGLENYGYTF. The CDR3 coding sequence is TGCGCCAGCAGCCAAGGTTTGGAGAACTATGGCTACACCTTC.

The rearrangement links TRBV6-1 to TRBJ2-7; 7 bases are a match to TRBD1. This CDR3 region has 17 residues. With V trimmed by 2 bases and J by 3 bases, 13 bases remained unmatched. Germline CDR1 and CDR2: MNHNS and SASEGT. CDR3 sequence (DNA): TGTGCCAGCAGTGAAAACCTCCGGGCCGCAGGGGGCTACGAGCAGTACTTC. It is translated as CASSENLRAAGGYEQYF.

V gene TRBV19 combines with J gene TRBJ1-5; D is perhaps TRBD1 (6 bases). Trimming cost V 9 bases and J 6 bases, with 18 bases left between them. Per the germline V gene, CDR1 is LNHDA and CDR2 is SQIVND (reference sequence). The length of the CDR3 is 14 residues. The DNA of the CDR3 is TGTGCCAGCGCGAGGGGGAATGGGGGTCAGCCCCAGCATTTT. This sequence encodes CASARGNGGQPQHF.

V usage is TRBV4-3 and J usage is TRBJ1-1; tentatively, D is TRBD1 (5 bases). Trimming cost V 0 bases and J 3 bases, with 14 bases left between them. Germline-derived CDR1 and CDR2 are LGHNA and YSLEER. The CDR3 sequence is 16 residues long. CDR3 amino acids: CASSQDLGGIDTEAFF. For the CDR3, the DNA is TGCGCCAGCAGCCAAGATCTCGGGGGTATTGACACTGAAGCTTTCTTT.

This rearrangement joins TRBV24-1 to TRBJ1-6; 8 bases fit TRBD1. The J segment lost 9 bases and the V segment lost 2 bases, leaving 8 bases of the junction unmatched. CDR3 length: 16 amino acids. Germline V CDR1 and CDR2: KGHDR, SFDVKD. The CDR3 DNA follows: TGTGCCACCAGTGATTCTCGGACAGGGCTTGGTTCACCCCTCCACTTT. Its translation: CATSDSRTGLGSPLHF.

The chain has TRBV3-1 (or the pseudogene TRBV3-2) and TRBJ1-2; D is undetermined. The CDR3 sequence is 18 residues long. Looked up from germline, CDR1 is LGHDT and CDR2 is YNNKEL (reference sequence). V was clipped by 4 bases and J by 7 bases, with 28 bases between them. The CDR3 is CASSRHPFGQIGGLGYTF. The CDR3 nucleotides are TGTGCCAGCAGCCGTCACCCTTTTGGGCAGATAGGCGGGCTTGGCTACACCTTC.

The V call is TRBV29-1, the J call TRBJ2-7; D is possibly TRBD1 (5 bases). Germline CDR1 reads SQVTM; CDR2 reads ANQGSEA. V was trimmed by 2 bases and J by 2 bases, leaving 13 bases between them. There are 14 residues in the CDR3. The DNA of the CDR3 is TGCAGCGTTGAAATTAAAAGGACAACCTACGAGCAGTACTTC. Amino acid sequence: CSVEIKRTTYEQYF.

V gene TRBV10-3 combines with J gene TRBJ1-4; TRBD1 matches 7 bases. This CDR3 contains 14 residues. CDR1 and CDR2 (germline): ENHRY, SYGVKD. V lost 4 bases to trimming and J lost 8 bases; unmatched junction nucleotides: 7. CDR3 bases: TGTGCCATCAGTGTAACAGGGGCCGGGGAAAAACTGTTTTTT. Protein sequence: CAISVTGAGEKLFF.

Details on this clone: The junction shows a germline mismatch at one end, possibly a read error. The rearrangement uses TRBV15 and TRBJ1-2; TRBD1 might be the D (6 bases). The CDR3 loop spans 11 amino acids. From germline, CDR1 is LNHNV and CDR2 YYDKDF (reference sequence). Here the CDR3 DNA reads TGTGCCACCAGCAGATCAGGGGTATTGGCCTTC. Its translation: CATSRSGVLAF.

This chain joins TRBV3-1 (or the pseudogene TRBV3-2) and TRBJ1-1; 8 positions agree with TRBD1. V trimming: 7 bases; J trimming: 10 bases; junction bases outside the gene matches: 11. Germline values: CDR1 LGHDT, CDR2 YNNKEL (reference sequence). The CDR3 has 13 residues. As DNA, the CDR3 is TGTGCCAGCAATAATCCAGGGGGCTTAGGAGCTTTCTTT. Residues: CASNNPGGLGAFF.

The chain uses TRBV5-4 and TRBJ2-5, with a tentative D call TRBD2 (6 bases). This CDR3 is 14 amino acids long. Trimming shortened V by 2 bases and J by 5 bases, and 13 bases separated the two germline ends. Germline lookup yields CDR1 SGHNT and CDR2 YYREEE (reference sequence). The CDR3 nucleotides read TGTGCCAGCAGCTTCCAGACTAGAAGCGAGACCCAGTACTTC. Protein: CASSFQTRSETQYF.

V and J are TRBV21-1 and TRBJ1-6; the table's D call of TRBD1 was not tested on the DNA. TRBV21-1 is termed a pseudogene. This CDR3 comprises 18 residues. As DNA, the CDR3 is TGTGCCAGCAGCAAAGTAGGTGGGGCGGGCAGGGGGCACTCACCCCTCCACTTT. Protein: CASSKVGGAGRGHSPLHF.

The rearrangement uses TRBV6-6 and TRBJ1-6, with 8 bases lining up with TRBD1. This CDR3 is 13 amino acids long. The germline V gene has CDR1 MNHNY and CDR2 SVGAGI (reference sequence). The V and J ends lost 10 bases and 7 bases, in that order; junction bases with no gene match: 6. The CDR3 nucleotides are TGTGCCATAGGACAGGGTGAAAATTCACCCCTCCACTTT. Translated: CAIGQGENSPLHF.

The genes are TRBV7-2 and TRBJ2-7; 7 positions match TRBD2. V trimming: 3 bases; J trimming: 5 bases; junction bases outside the gene matches: 4. Looked up from germline, CDR1 is SGHTA and CDR2 is FQGNSA. This CDR3 is built from 13 residues. Here the CDR3 DNA reads TGTGCCAGCAGCTTCCGGGGAGGGGACGAGCAGTACTTC. It translates to CASSFRGGDEQYF.

This clone was picked up a small number of times. This chain joins TRBV7-2 and TRBJ1-3; a possible D gene is TRBD1 (6 bases). The CDR3 runs to 14 residues. Trimming took 5 bases from V and 4 from J, leaving 12 bases between them. The germline V gene encodes CDR1 SGHTA and CDR2 FQGNSA. CDR3 nucleotides: TGTGCCAGCAGCCTACAGGGATTCGGAAACACCATATATTTT. It codes for CASSLQGFGNTIYF. Supplemented by reference TRBV7-2 and TRBJ1-3, the full variable domain reads GAGVSQSPSNKVTEKGKDVELRCDPISGHTALYWYRQSLGQGLEFLIYFQGNSAPDKSGLPSDRFSAERTGGSVSTLTIQRTQQEDSAVYLCASSLQGFGNTIYFGEGSWLTVV.

This clone was seen a single time. V is TRBV7-9 and J is TRBJ2-3; 8 bases agree with TRBD1. The germline V gene has CDR1 SEHNR and CDR2 FQNEAQ (reference sequence). The J segment lost 7 bases and the V segment lost 5 bases, leaving 8 bases of the junction unmatched. The CDR3 extends over 14 amino acids. The CDR3 DNA sequence: TGTGCCAGCAGCCCAGGACAGGGTGGAAATACGCAGTATTTT. Amino acids: CASSPGQGGNTQYF.